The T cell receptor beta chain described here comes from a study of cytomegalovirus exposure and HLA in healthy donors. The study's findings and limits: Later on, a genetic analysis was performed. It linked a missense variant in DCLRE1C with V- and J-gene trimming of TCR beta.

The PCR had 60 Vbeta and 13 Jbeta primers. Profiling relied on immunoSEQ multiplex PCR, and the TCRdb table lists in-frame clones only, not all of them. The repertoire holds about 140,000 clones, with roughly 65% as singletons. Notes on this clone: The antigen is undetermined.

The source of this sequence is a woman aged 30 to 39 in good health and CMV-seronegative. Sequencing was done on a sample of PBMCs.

CDR3: CASYSGGKGEETQYF. CDR3 DNA sequence: TGTGCCAGCTACTCGGGGGGGAAGGGGGAAGAGACCCAGTACTTC. This chain joins TRBV7-8 and TRBJ2-5, with 8 nucleotides matching TRBD2. Germline V gene data show CDR1 as SGHVS and CDR2 as FQNEAQ. The CDR3 totals 15 residues. V shed 8 bases, J shed 3 bases, and the junction held 11 bases outside the gene matches.